The 25 T cell receptor beta chains below come from one sample, sequenced in a study of cytomegalovirus exposure and HLA in healthy donors (dated by TCRdb to about 2017). Libraries were prepared through the immunoSEQ multiplex PCR assay. For the multiplex PCR, a mixture combining 60 forward primers for TCR Vbeta segments and 13 reverse primers for TCR Jbeta segments was used. This is the immuneACCESS table as TCRdb keeps it, with only in-frame sequences that have V and J called. A part of the clones is gone; compared with another copy, unresolved V genes explain less than half, and the rest is unexplained. The table for this sample lists some 150,000 clones; roughly 74% of them were counted only once. Around 2.8% of the sample comes from the top ten. The sequenced sample was PBMCs. Source of these receptors: a man between 18 and 35 years old in good health and CMV-seronegative.

This clone came up a few times. DNA for the CDR3: TGTGCCAGTAGTATTAGTGCCGCGCTGAACACTGAAGCTTTCTTT. This codes for CASSISAALNTEAFF. This chain joins TRBV19 and TRBJ1-1; D gene ambiguous. Germline CDR1 reads LNHDA; CDR2 reads SQIVND (reference sequence). The CDR3 loop spans 15 amino acids. Trimming shortened V by 3 bases and J by 0 bases, and 11 bases separated the two germline ends.

The chain couples TRBV28 to TRBJ1-2, with 9 bases identical to TRBD1. Germline V gene lookup returns CDR1 MDHEN and CDR2 SYDVKM. The V and J ends lost 4 bases and 4 bases, in that order; junction bases with no gene match: 7. The CDR3 is made up of 15 amino acids. CDR3 in DNA: TGTGCCAGCAGTTCACAACAGGGGGCGGGCTATGGCTACACCTTC. This codes for CASSSQQGAGYGYTF.

The genes are TRBV20-1 and TRBJ2-3; D is uncertain. Germline V gene lookup returns CDR1 DFQATT and CDR2 SNEGSKA (reference sequence). Trimming shortened V by 3 bases and J by 5 bases, and 3 bases separated the two germline ends. This CDR3 contains 10 residues. The CDR3 loop reads CSARRDTQYF. CDR3 DNA: TGCAGTGCTAGGCGAGATACGCAGTATTTT.

The J gene is TRBJ2-2, the V gene TRBV7-2; the D gene is possibly TRBD1 (5 bases). The CDR3 is made up of 16 amino acids. Trimming left V 1 base short and J 1 base short, with 10 bases between. Germline CDR1 is SGHTA and CDR2 is FQGNSA. CDR3 protein: CASSLVGHMNTGELFF. CDR3 coding DNA: TGTGCCAGCAGCTTAGTCGGACATATGAACACCGGGGAGCTGTTTTTT.

The rearrangement uses TRBV18 and TRBJ2-1; 8 bases align to TRBD1. The CDR3 has 14 amino acids. Germline loops: CDR1 KGHSH, CDR2 LQKENI. Trimming at V came to 1 base and at J to 15 bases, leaving 11 bases not matched to a gene. The CDR3 region is CASSPLPDRETRFF. The CDR3 region has the DNA TGTGCCAGCTCACCACTCCCGGACAGGGAGACGAGGTTCTTC.

The CDR3 here is CASSEETGYRDGYTF. DNA of the CDR3: TGTGCCAGCTCGGAAGAGACAGGGTATAGAGATGGCTACACCTTC. The V and J genes are TRBV18 and TRBJ1-2; 7 bases agree with TRBD1. The J segment lost 6 bases and the V segment lost 6 bases, leaving 13 bases of the junction unmatched. This CDR3 contains 15 residues. Germline-derived CDR1 and CDR2 are KGHSH and LQKENI.

V is TRBV4-1 and J is TRBJ1-1, with 8 bases matching TRBD1. This CDR3 region has 16 residues. Trimming at V came to 0 bases and at J to 0 bases, leaving 3 bases not matched to a gene. Germline CDR1 reads MGHRA; CDR2 reads YSYEKL. CDR3 coding DNA: TGCGCCAGCAGCCAAGAAACAGGGGGATTGAACACTGAAGCTTTCTTT. This encodes CASSQETGGLNTEAFF.

J is TRBJ2-5 and V is TRBV4-2, with unresolved D. Germline values: CDR1 LGHNA, CDR2 YNFKEQ. The CDR3 runs 14 residues. The V end was cut by 0 bases, the J end by 1 base, with 6 bases between. The DNA of the CDR3 is TGTGCCAGCAGCCAAGAAAAGCTCCAAGAGACCCAGTACTTC. This gives the protein CASSQEKLQETQYF.

The chain links TRBV25-1 to TRBJ1-1; D is ambiguous. V was trimmed by 5 bases and J by 1 base, leaving 14 bases between them. The CDR3 contains 15 residues. Germline-derived CDR1 and CDR2 are MGHDK and SYGVNS. The chain's CDR3 is CASSMWSGKNTEAFF. CDR3 nucleotides: TGTGCCAGCAGTATGTGGTCCGGGAAGAACACTGAAGCTTTCTTT.

This clone occurred once. The rearrangement links TRBV7-3 to TRBJ2-7, with TRBD1 matching over 9 bases. Germline V CDR1 and CDR2: SGHTA, FQGTGA. J was trimmed by 6 bases and V by 5 bases; bases with no gene match: 17. This CDR3 spans 17 amino acids. This CDR3 is CASSPYRPTGGPGEQYF. CDR3 DNA: TGTGCCAGCAGCCCGTACCGTCCGACAGGGGGACCCGGCGAGCAGTACTTC.

The chain links TRBV5-6 to TRBJ1-2, with D uncertain. Germline V gene sequence: CDR1 SGHDT, CDR2 YYEEEE. The CDR3 contains 13 residues. Trimming left V 0 bases short and J 3 bases short, with 6 bases between. The CDR3 nucleotides read TGTGCCAGCAGCTTGGGACGGGACTATGGCTACACCTTC. This sequence encodes CASSLGRDYGYTF.

CDR3 DNA sequence: TGTGCCACCACCGGGGGGCAGAAGACCTATGGCTACACCTTC. Encoded protein: CATTGGQKTYGYTF. This chain links TRBV6-5 with TRBJ1-2; maybe TRBD1 (6 bases). Germline-derived CDR1 and CDR2 are MNHEY and SVGAGI. This CDR3 spans 14 amino acids. V was cut by 10 bases and J by 4 bases, with 19 bases left in between.

This clone was found once. CDR3 DNA sequence: TGTGCCAGCAGCTCCACTCGTACAGGACCATCCAACGTCCTGACTTTC. Translating it yields CASSSTRTGPSNVLTF. J is TRBJ2-6 and V is TRBV11-3; weak D call: TRBD1 (5 bases). V was cut by 4 bases and J by 8 bases, with 18 bases left in between. Germline lookup yields CDR1 SGHNT and CDR2 YENEEA. CDR3 length equals 16 residues.

The chain is built from TRBV2 and TRBJ1-1, with TRBD1 matching 7 bases. The CDR3 has 15 amino acids. V dropped 4 bases and J dropped 4; count of bases not matched to a gene: 9. Germline CDR1 is SNHLY and CDR2 is FYNNEI. This CDR3 reads CASSGQGGFATEAFF. The DNA of the CDR3 is TGTGCCAGCAGTGGGCAGGGGGGTTTTGCCACTGAAGCTTTCTTT.

CDR3 nucleotide sequence: TGTGCTAGTGGTCTCGGGACAGGCAATCAGCCCCAGCATTTT. This codes for CASGLGTGNQPQHF. The rearrangement joins TRBV12-5 to TRBJ1-5; 7 bases match TRBD1. Unmatched junction bases numbered 3, after V lost 5 bases and J lost 2 bases. The CDR3 extends over 14 amino acids. Looked up from germline, CDR1 is LGHNT and CDR2 is FRNRAP. The full variable domain, in which reference TRBV12-5 and TRBJ1-5 provide the parts outside the CDR3, is DARVTQTPRHKVTEMGQEVTMRCQPILGHNTVFWYRQTMMQGLELLAYFRNRAPLDDSGMPKDRFSAEMPDATLATLKIQPSEPRDSAVYFCASGLGTGNQPQHFGDGTRLSIL.

The rearrangement joins TRBV28 to TRBJ2-7; D is perhaps TRBD2 (5 bases). In germline, CDR1 is MDHEN, CDR2 SYDVKM. The CDR3 consists of 14 residues. Trimming pared 3 bases from V and 1 base from J, leaving 10 bases between. In DNA, the CDR3 is TGTGCCAGCAGTTTCCGGGGAGATTCCTACGAGCAGTACTTC. Translated, it gives CASSFRGDSYEQYF.

The J gene is TRBJ2-7, the V gene TRBV2; D is perhaps TRBD1 (5 bases). Germline V gene data show CDR1 as SNHLY and CDR2 as FYNNEI. The CDR3 is 12 amino acids. Trimming stripped 8 bases from V and 1 base from J, with 9 bases between. CDR3 bases: TGTGCCAGCGGACGGACATCCTACGAGCAGTACGTC. Amino acids: CASGRTSYEQYV.

The chain couples TRBV6-4 to TRBJ1-6, with D maybe TRBD1 (6 bases). Per the germline V gene, CDR1 is MRHNA and CDR2 is SNTAGT. The ends were cut back, 3 bases at V and 10 bases at J, with 13 bases in the middle. The CDR3 runs 14 residues. The CDR3 loop is CASSEAQGLSPLHF. CDR3 DNA: TGTGCCAGCAGTGAGGCACAGGGATTATCACCCCTCCACTTT.

The CDR3 reads CASSLPGGTGELFF. The CDR3 region has the DNA TGTGCCAGCAGTCTCCCCGGGGGGACCGGGGAGCTGTTTTTT. The chain is built from TRBV28 and TRBJ2-2; 7 nucleotides line up with TRBD2. This CDR3 contains 14 residues. Per germline, CDR1 MDHEN and CDR2 SYDVKM. Trimming at V came to 5 bases and at J to 5 bases, leaving 5 bases not matched to a gene.

The chain links TRBV6-1 to TRBJ1-2; tentative D call: TRBD1 (6 bases). V dropped 7 bases and J dropped 6 bases, with 18 bases sitting between them. Germline-derived CDR1 and CDR2 are MNHNS and SASEGT. The CDR3 has 14 amino acids. The CDR3 loop is CASIRITGSHGYTF. The CDR3 DNA follows: TGTGCCAGCATAAGGATCACAGGGAGCCATGGCTACACCTTC.

The CDR3 sequence: CASSQATGLRELFF. Here the CDR3 DNA reads TGCGCCAGCAGCCAGGCGACAGGATTGCGGGAGCTGTTTTTT. This sequence joins TRBV4-3 and TRBJ2-2; TRBD1 might be the D (6 bases). The CDR3 covers 14 residues. Trimming left V 3 bases short and J 9 bases short, with 14 bases between. Germline V gives CDR1 LGHNA, CDR2 YSLEER.

This sequence joins TRBV4-2 and TRBJ1-4; D gene unclear. Germline CDR1 reads LGHNA; CDR2 reads YNFKEQ. Trimming stripped 0 bases from V and 0 bases from J, with 8 bases between. This CDR3 has 16 amino acids. As DNA, the CDR3 is TGTGCCAGCAGCCAAGAAGCTCACGCAACTAATGAAAAACTGTTTTTT. This codes for CASSQEAHATNEKLFF.

The V and J genes are TRBV11-1 and TRBJ1-1, with 7 bases identical to TRBD1. Germline values: CDR1 SGHAT, CDR2 FQDESV (reference sequence). The CDR3 contains 14 residues. Unmatched junction bases numbered 5, after V lost 1 base and J lost 6 bases. The CDR3 loop is CASSLVGGDAEAFF. CDR3 DNA: TGTGCCAGCAGCTTAGTAGGGGGCGACGCTGAAGCTTTCTTT.

CDR3 nucleotides: TGTGCCAGCAGCTTCGACGGCAACAGTGAGACTGAAGCTTTCTTT. Amino acids: CASSFDGNSETEAFF. J is TRBJ1-1 and V is TRBV13; D unresolved. Germline V CDR1 and CDR2: PRHDT, FYEKMQ (reference sequence). Deletions cut 3 bases from V and 5 bases from J, with 16 bases between. The CDR3 extends over 15 amino acids. Filled out from reference TRBV13 and TRBJ1-1, the complete variable domain reads AAGVIQSPRHLIKEKRETATLKCYPIPRHDTVYWYQQGPGQDPQFLISFYEKMQSDKGSIPDRFSAQQFSDYHSELNMSSLELGDSALYFCASSFDGNSETEAFFGQGTRLTVV.

The chain has TRBV6-1 and TRBJ1-3; unclear D gene. The ends were cut back, 7 bases at V and 0 bases at J, with 7 bases in the middle. CDR1 and CDR2 from the germline V gene are MNHNS and SASEGT. This CDR3 region has 13 residues. The CDR3 bases are TGTGCCAGCACCTTGAGCTCTGGAAACACCATATATTTT. Translating gives CASTLSSGNTIYF.